The next 9 T cell receptor beta chains were all read from a single sample in a study of OX40 agonist ivuxolimab in advanced cancers. Receptor amplification or capture employed the immunoSEQ multiplex PCR assay. The table was pulled from immuneACCESS by TCRdb, which kept in-frame rearrangements only. Such tables lose some clones; where checked, under half of the loss comes from unresolved V genes, and the rest has no known cause. The sample records some 77,000 clones, more than 75% of which are singletons. Of the sample, roughly 5.8% falls within the top ten clones. The source was CD4+ or CD8+ T cells sorted from blood, collected in a trial of the OX40 agonist ivuxolimab. The origin of the receptors is an adult with an advanced solid tumor such as melanoma, head and neck, liver or kidney cancer.

The chain's CDR3 is CASSPTGALNSPLHF. In nucleotides, the CDR3 is TGTGCCAGCAGTCCGACAGGGGCGCTTAATTCACCCCTCCACTTT. The chain links TRBV28 to TRBJ1-6; TRBD1 matches 8 bases. The CDR3 totals 15 residues. V was clipped by 5 bases and J by 6 bases; unmatched bases: 6. Germline V gene data show CDR1 as MDHEN and CDR2 as SYDVKM.

This chain joins TRBV5-4 and TRBJ2-5; D unclear. The germline V and J ends were trimmed by 6 bases and 4 bases, with 10 bases remaining between them. The germline V gene encodes CDR1 SGHNT and CDR2 YYREEE (reference sequence). This CDR3 has 12 residues. The CDR3 sequence: CASTTPGETQYF. The DNA for the CDR3 is TGTGCCAGCACCACGCCCGGAGAGACCCAGTACTTC.

This sequence joins TRBV6-5 and TRBJ1-1; TRBD1 matches at 8 bases. This CDR3 is built from 13 residues. Trimming removed 5 bases from V and 4 bases from J; junction bases left unmatched: 3. Germline V gives CDR1 MNHEY, CDR2 SVGAGI. The CDR3 protein is CASSTDRGTEAFF. DNA of the CDR3: TGTGCCAGCAGTACCGACAGGGGCACTGAAGCTTTCTTT.

This chain connects TRBV29-1 to TRBJ2-7; 8 nucleotides line up with TRBD1. Trimming took 6 bases from V and 3 from J; bases not matched to a gene: 4. Germline loops: CDR1 SQVTM, CDR2 ANQGSEA. The CDR3 is made up of 12 amino acids. The CDR3 is CSVGTGVYEQYF. The DNA of the CDR3 is TGCAGCGTAGGGACAGGAGTCTACGAGCAGTACTTC.

This clone appeared a single time. The chain is built from TRBV19 and TRBJ1-5; D call uncertain. Germline V CDR1 and CDR2: LNHDA, SQIVND (reference sequence). This CDR3 region has 14 residues. The ends were cut back, 2 bases at V and 5 bases at J, with 10 bases in the middle. The CDR3 nucleotides are TGTGCCAGTAGTATAAACAGTGGGGATCAGCCCCAGCATTTT. The encoded protein is CASSINSGDQPQHF.

J is TRBJ2-5 and V is TRBV5-1; 7 positions agree with TRBD1. The ends lost 4 bases at V and 5 bases at J; junction bases unmatched: 8. The V gene's germline CDR1 is SGHRS and CDR2 YFSETQ. CDR3 length: 14 residues. CDR3 region: CASSVTGARETQYF. The CDR3 nucleotides read TGCGCCAGCAGCGTTACAGGGGCCCGGGAGACCCAGTACTTC.

This clone has a handful of counts. V and J are TRBV7-9 and TRBJ1-1; D is undetermined. The CDR3 totals 13 residues. Germline CDR1 is SEHNR and CDR2 is FQNEAQ (reference sequence). V shed 4 bases and J shed 1 base, with 7 bases lying between them. The CDR3 DNA reads TGTGCCAGCAGCTACACCCAGAACACTGAAGCTTTCTTT. Translating gives CASSYTQNTEAFF.

The J gene is TRBJ1-2, the V gene TRBV14; TRBD1 is a possible D gene (6 bases). CDR3 length: 15 amino acids. The V gene's germline CDR1 is SGHDN and CDR2 FVKESK. Trimming cost V 4 bases and J 2 bases, with 14 bases left between them. CDR3 sequence: CASSPLAGVNYGYTF. Here the CDR3 DNA reads TGTGCCAGCAGCCCCCTGGCAGGGGTGAACTATGGCTACACCTTC.

The chain uses TRBV21-1 and TRBJ1-2. TRBV21-1 is designated a pseudogene. The CDR3 has 8 residues. CDR3 DNA sequence: TGTGCCAGTCATGGCTACACCTTC. Protein sequence: CASHGYTF.